What follows is one T cell receptor beta chain and its context. The antigen is undetermined. Using immunoSEQ multiplex PCR, the repertoire was profiled, and TCRdb retains in-frame clones only, with some absent. Of some 2 million clones listed, about 95% are singletons. This sample is drawn from a study of shared clonotypes between healthy human individuals. Study outcomes and limitations: Clonotype sharing across four donors was observed for 4% to 5.5% of naive CD4 clonotypes. Clonotype sharing among the donors was expected to vary with sequencing depth.

Germline V gene data show CDR1 as SGDLS and CDR2 as YYNGEE. This CDR3 spans 13 amino acids. With 7 bases clipped from V and 3 bases from J, the junction kept 6 bases outside the gene matches. Positively selected for CCR7, the CD45RO-negative cells used as naive CD8 cells excluded terminally differentiated effector memory CD45RA+ cells. Each of the donors was a healthy adult who was HIV-negative and had not had a recent acute infection or vaccination. This TCR derives from a man in his late teens or twenties in good health. The sequenced material came from naive CD8+ T cells sorted from blood. The chain is built from TRBV9 and TRBJ2-7; 8 nucleotides line up with TRBD2. For the CDR3, the DNA is TGTGCCAGCGGCGGGGGGTCCTACTACGAGCAGTACTTC. The encoded protein is CASGGGSYYEQYF.